Each of the 10 T cell receptor beta chains below was sequenced from the same sample in a study of cytomegalovirus exposure and HLA in healthy donors. Primers included in the PCR were 60 Vbeta and 13 Jbeta primers. Using immunoSEQ multiplex PCR, the repertoire was profiled, and TCRdb retains in-frame clones only, with some absent. The sample shows around 94,000 clones, 63% of them seen only once. The sample comprised PBMCs. The receptor source for this set is a human donor in good health.

The J gene is TRBJ1-1, the V gene TRBV4-1, with a possible D match to TRBD1 (6 bases). This CDR3 spans 16 amino acids. The germline CDR1 and CDR2 sequences are MGHRA and YSYEKL. Trimming left V 0 bases short and J 3 bases short, with 14 bases between. CDR3 amino acids: CASSQEAGARDTEAFF. CDR3 DNA sequence: TGCGCCAGCAGCCAAGAGGCAGGGGCGAGGGACACTGAAGCTTTCTTT.

About this clone itself: This sample also contains other DNA sequences that code for the same CDR3. The V gene is TRBV5-4, the J gene TRBJ2-6, with D maybe TRBD1 (6 bases). The CDR3 length is 16 residues. In germline, CDR1 is SGHNT, CDR2 YYREEE (reference sequence). Trimming took 4 bases from V and 0 from J, leaving 11 bases between them. The DNA for the CDR3 is TGTGCCAGCAGCCTAGGACAGAGCTCTGGGGCCAACGTCCTGACTTTC. Amino acid sequence: CASSLGQSSGANVLTF.

The chain recombines TRBV15 with TRBJ1-4, with D unresolved. Deletions cut 2 bases from V and 7 bases from J, with 20 bases between. Germline CDR1 is LNHNV and CDR2 is YYDKDF (reference sequence). The CDR3 is made up of 17 amino acids. The CDR3 DNA reads TGTGCCACCAGCAGATCGTCGTTGACAAATAATCGTGAAAAACTGTTTTTT. It is translated as CATSRSSLTNNREKLFF.

This chain uses TRBV29-1 with TRBJ2-5; D is perhaps TRBD2 (7 bases). Germline CDR1 reads SQVTM; CDR2 reads ANQGSEA. V gave up 4 bases and J gave up 4 bases, with 16 bases separating them. The CDR3 extends over 14 amino acids. As DNA, the CDR3 is TGCAGCGTTGTTACAGGGTCGGGAGGAGAGACCCAGTACTTC. Its protein is CSVVTGSGGETQYF.

Concerning this clone: Other DNA sequences within the sample encode an identical CDR3. This sequence joins TRBV2 and TRBJ2-5; 7 positions match TRBD2. With 6 bases clipped from V and 5 bases from J, the junction kept 12 bases outside the gene matches. Germline V CDR1 and CDR2: SNHLY, FYNNEI. The CDR3 covers 15 residues. CDR3 amino acids: CASSKEAGVGETQYF. The CDR3 region has the DNA TGTGCCAGCAGCAAGGAGGCGGGAGTAGGGGAGACCCAGTACTTC.

The V and J genes are TRBV6-6 and TRBJ2-7; 11 nucleotides match TRBD2. Germline values: CDR1 MNHNY, CDR2 SVGAGI (reference sequence). The CDR3 totals 15 residues. Germline trimming cut 4 bases from V and 4 bases from J; bases unmatched to any gene: 6. The CDR3 nucleotides are TGTGCCAGCAGTTCATCCCTAGCGGGGGGATACGAGCAGTACTTC. Translating it yields CASSSSLAGGYEQYF.

This sequence joins TRBV28 and TRBJ1-1; D unclear. Trimming shortened V by 2 bases and J by 4 bases, and 14 bases separated the two germline ends. The CDR3 contains 15 residues. Germline V lookup: CDR1 MDHEN, CDR2 SYDVKM. In DNA, the CDR3 is TGTGCCAGCAGTTTAATGAGGGTCCGGGGCACTGAAGCTTTCTTT. Translated, it gives CASSLMRVRGTEAFF.

The chain carries TRBV14 and TRBJ1-6; D perhaps matches TRBD1 (5 bases). The CDR3 has 15 amino acids. In germline, CDR1 is SGHDN, CDR2 FVKESK. Between the trimmed V and J ends, which lost 1 base and 7 bases, there was a span of 11 bases. DNA of the CDR3: TGTGCCAGCAGCCAAGGACAGTTTCTGAATTCACCCCTCCACTTT. It encodes CASSQGQFLNSPLHF. Full variable domain (outside the CDR3, taken from reference TRBV14 and TRBJ1-6): EAGVTQFPSHSVIEKGQTVTLRCDPISGHDNLYWYRRVMGKEIKFLLHFVKESKQDESGMPNNRFLAERTGGTYSTLKVQPAELEDSGVYFCASSQGQFLNSPLHFGNGTRLTVT.

V usage is TRBV5-1 and J usage is TRBJ2-5; 8 bases line up with TRBD1. The CDR3 has 15 amino acids. The V gene's germline CDR1 is SGHRS and CDR2 YFSETQ. With V trimmed by 0 bases and J by 5 bases, 6 bases remained unmatched. The CDR3 nucleotides read TGCGCCAGCAGCTTGGTTCAGGGGGCACGTGAGACCCAGTACTTC. It is translated as CASSLVQGARETQYF.

The chain employs TRBV27 and TRBJ1-1; a possible D gene is TRBD1 (5 bases). V was clipped by 5 bases and J by 7 bases, with 11 bases between them. Germline loops: CDR1 MNHEY, CDR2 SMNVEV (reference sequence). The CDR3 consists of 12 residues. The CDR3 nucleotides are TGTGCCAGCAGTCCCCTAAGGGGTGAAGCTTTCTTT. Encoded protein: CASSPLRGEAFF.